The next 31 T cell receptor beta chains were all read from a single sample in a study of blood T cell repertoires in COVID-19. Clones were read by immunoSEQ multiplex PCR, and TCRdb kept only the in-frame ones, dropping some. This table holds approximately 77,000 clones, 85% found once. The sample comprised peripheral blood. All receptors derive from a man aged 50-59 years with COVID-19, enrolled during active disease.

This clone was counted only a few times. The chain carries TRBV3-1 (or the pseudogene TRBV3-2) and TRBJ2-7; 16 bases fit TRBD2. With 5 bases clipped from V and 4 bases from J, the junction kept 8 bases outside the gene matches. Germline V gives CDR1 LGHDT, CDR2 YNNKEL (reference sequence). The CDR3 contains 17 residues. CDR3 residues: CASSAGLAGGSWYEQYF. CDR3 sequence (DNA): TGTGCCAGCAGCGCGGGACTAGCGGGAGGGTCTTGGTACGAGCAGTACTTC.

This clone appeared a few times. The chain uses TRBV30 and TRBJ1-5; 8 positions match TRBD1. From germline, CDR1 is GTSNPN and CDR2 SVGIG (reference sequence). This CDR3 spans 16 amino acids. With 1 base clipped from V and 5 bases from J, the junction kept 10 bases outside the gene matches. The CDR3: CAWSGIDRGWDQPQHF. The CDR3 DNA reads TGTGCCTGGAGTGGAATCGACAGGGGCTGGGATCAGCCCCAGCATTTT.

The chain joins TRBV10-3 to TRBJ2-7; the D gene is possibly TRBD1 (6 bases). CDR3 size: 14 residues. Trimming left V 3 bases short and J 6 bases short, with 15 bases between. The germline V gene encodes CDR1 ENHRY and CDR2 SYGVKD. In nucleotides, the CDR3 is TGTGCCATCAGTGACTCCCTGGGGGCGTTCGAGCAGTACTTC. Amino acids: CAISDSLGAFEQYF.

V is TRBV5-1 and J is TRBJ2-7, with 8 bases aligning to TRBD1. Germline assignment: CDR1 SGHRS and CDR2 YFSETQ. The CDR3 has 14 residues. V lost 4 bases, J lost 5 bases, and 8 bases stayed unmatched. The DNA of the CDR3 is TGCGCCAGCAGCGACAGACAGGGGCTCGACGAGCAGTACTTC. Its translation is CASSDRQGLDEQYF.

The CDR3 loop reads CASSLGTRPPYEQYF. CDR3 bases: TGTGCCAGCAGCTTAGGGACTAGGCCACCCTACGAGCAGTACTTC. The chain recombines TRBV11-3 with TRBJ2-7; 7 bases map to TRBD2. V lost 1 base and J lost 2; bases outside the gene matches: 5. The CDR3 consists of 15 residues. Germline V gene data show CDR1 as SGHNT and CDR2 as YENEEA.

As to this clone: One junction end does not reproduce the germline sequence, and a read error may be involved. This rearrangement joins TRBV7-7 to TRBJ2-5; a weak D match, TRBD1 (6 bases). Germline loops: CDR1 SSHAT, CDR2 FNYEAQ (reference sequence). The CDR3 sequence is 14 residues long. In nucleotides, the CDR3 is TGTGCTAGCAGCTTGGTGGGGGCGCGGGAGACCCAGTACTTC. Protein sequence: CASSLVGARETQYF.

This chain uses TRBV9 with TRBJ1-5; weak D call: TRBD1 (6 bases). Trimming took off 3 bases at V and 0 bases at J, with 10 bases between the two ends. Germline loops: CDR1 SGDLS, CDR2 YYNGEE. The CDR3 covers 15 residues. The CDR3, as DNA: TGTGCCAGCAGCGAACAGGGCTTTAGCAATCAGCCCCAGCATTTT. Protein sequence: CASSEQGFSNQPQHF.

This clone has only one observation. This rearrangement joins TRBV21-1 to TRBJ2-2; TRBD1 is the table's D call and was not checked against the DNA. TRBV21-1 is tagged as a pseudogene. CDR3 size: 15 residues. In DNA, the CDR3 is TGTGCCAGCAGCCGGGAACAGGGCGACACCGGGGAGCTGTTTTTT. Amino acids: CASSREQGDTGELFF.

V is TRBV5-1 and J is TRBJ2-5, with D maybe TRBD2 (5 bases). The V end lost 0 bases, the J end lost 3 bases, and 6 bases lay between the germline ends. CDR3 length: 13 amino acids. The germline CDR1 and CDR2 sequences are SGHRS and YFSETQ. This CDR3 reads CASSLAGKETQYF. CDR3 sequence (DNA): TGCGCCAGCAGCTTGGCCGGGAAAGAGACCCAGTACTTC. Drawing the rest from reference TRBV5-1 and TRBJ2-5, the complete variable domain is KAGVTQTPRYLIKTRGQQVTLSCSPISGHRSVSWYQQTPGQGLQFLFEYFSETQRNKGNFPGRFSGRQFSNSRSEMNVSTLELGDSALYLCASSLAGKETQYFGPGTRLLVL.

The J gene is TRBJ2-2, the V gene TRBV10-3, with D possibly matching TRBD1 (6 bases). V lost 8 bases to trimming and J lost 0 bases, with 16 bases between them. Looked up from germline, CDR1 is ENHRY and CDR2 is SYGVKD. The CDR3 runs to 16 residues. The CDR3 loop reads CAIPQGPTANTGELFF. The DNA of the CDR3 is TGTGCCATCCCGCAGGGGCCCACTGCGAACACCGGGGAGCTGTTTTTT.

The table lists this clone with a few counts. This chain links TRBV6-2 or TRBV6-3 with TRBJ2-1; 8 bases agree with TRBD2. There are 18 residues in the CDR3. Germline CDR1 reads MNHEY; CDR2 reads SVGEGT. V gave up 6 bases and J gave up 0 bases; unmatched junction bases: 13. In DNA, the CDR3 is TGTGCCAGCAGCCCCCGGACACGGGCGGGAGGCTCCTACAATGAGCAGTTCTTC. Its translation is CASSPRTRAGGSYNEQFF.

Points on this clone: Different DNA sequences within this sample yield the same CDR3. Here the CDR3 DNA reads TGCAGTGCGAGGGACAACTACGAGCAGTACTTC. Amino acids: CSARDNYEQYF. This rearrangement joins TRBV20-1 to TRBJ2-7; tentative D call: TRBD1 (6 bases). This CDR3 contains 11 residues. CDR1 is DFQATT and CDR2 is SNEGSKA in the germline V gene (reference sequence). V was pared by 6 bases and J by 3 bases, with 9 bases between.

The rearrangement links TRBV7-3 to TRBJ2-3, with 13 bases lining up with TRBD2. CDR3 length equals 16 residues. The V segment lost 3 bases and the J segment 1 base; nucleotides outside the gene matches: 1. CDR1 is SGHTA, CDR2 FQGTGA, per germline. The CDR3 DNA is TGTGCCAGCAGCTTGGGACTAGCGGGACGCACAGATACGCAGTATTTT. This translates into CASSLGLAGRTDTQYF.

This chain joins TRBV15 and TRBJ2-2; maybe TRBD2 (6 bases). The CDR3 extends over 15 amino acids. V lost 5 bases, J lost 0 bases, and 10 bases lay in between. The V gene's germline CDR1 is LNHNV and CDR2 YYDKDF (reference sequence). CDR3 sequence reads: CATSRERPNTGELFF. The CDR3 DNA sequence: TGTGCCACCAGCCGGGAGCGACCGAACACCGGGGAGCTGTTTTTT.

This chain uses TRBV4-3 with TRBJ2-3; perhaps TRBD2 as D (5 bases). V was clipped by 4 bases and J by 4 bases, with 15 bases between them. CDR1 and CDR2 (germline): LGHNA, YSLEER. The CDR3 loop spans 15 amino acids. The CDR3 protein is CASSLVKGSADTQYF. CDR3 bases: TGCGCCAGCAGCCTTGTCAAAGGGAGTGCAGATACGCAGTATTTT.

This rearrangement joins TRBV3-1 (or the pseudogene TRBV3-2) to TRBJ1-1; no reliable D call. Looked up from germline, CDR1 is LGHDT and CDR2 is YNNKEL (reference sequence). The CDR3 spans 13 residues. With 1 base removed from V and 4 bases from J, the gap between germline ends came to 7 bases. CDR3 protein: CASSQVGVTEAFF. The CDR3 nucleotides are TGTGCCAGCAGCCAAGTCGGGGTCACTGAAGCTTTCTTT.

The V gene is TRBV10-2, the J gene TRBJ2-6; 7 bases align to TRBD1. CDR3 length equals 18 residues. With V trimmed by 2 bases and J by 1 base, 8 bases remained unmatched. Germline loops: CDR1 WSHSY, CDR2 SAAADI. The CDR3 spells CASSETGTALSGANVLTF. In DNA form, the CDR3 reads TGCGCCAGCAGTGAGACTGGGACAGCTTTGTCTGGGGCCAACGTCCTGACTTTC.

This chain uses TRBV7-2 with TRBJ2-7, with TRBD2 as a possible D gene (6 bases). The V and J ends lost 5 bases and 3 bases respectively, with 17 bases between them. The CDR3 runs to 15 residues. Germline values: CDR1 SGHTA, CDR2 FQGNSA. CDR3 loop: CASSPSRGKVYEQYF. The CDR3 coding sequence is TGTGCCAGCAGCCCCTCTCGCGGGAAGGTCTACGAGCAGTACTTC.

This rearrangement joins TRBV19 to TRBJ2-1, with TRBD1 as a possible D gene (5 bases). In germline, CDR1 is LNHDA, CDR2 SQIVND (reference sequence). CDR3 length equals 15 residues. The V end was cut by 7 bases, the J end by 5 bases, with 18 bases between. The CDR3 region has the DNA TGTGCCAGTAAGGAAAGGGGCTCTCAGCACAATGAGCAGTTCTTC. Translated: CASKERGSQHNEQFF.

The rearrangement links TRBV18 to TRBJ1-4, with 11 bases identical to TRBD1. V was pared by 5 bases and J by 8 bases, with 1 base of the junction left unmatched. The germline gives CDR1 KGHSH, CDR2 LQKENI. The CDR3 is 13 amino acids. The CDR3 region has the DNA TGTGCCAGCTCAAGGACAGGGGGCGAAAAACTGTTTTTT. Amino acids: CASSRTGGEKLFF.

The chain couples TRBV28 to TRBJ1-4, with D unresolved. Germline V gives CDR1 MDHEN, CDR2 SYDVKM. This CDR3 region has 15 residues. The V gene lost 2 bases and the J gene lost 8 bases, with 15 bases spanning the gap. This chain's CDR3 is CASSLTSPGNEKLFF. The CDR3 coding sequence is TGTGCCAGCAGTTTAACTTCGCCGGGAAACGAAAAACTGTTTTTT.

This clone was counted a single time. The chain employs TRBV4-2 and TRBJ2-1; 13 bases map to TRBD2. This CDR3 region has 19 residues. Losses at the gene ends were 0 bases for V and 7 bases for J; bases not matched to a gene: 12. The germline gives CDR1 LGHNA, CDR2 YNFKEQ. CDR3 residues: CASSQDLLTSGRARNEQFF. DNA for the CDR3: TGTGCCAGCAGCCAAGACCTCCTAACTAGCGGGAGGGCCCGAAATGAGCAGTTCTTC.

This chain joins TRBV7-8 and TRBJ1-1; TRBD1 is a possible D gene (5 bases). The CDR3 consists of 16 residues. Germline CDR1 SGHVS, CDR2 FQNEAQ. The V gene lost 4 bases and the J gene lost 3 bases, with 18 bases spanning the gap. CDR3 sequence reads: CASSSVGRRLYTEAFF. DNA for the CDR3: TGTGCCAGCAGCTCCGTGGGGCGTCGGTTGTACACTGAAGCTTTCTTT.

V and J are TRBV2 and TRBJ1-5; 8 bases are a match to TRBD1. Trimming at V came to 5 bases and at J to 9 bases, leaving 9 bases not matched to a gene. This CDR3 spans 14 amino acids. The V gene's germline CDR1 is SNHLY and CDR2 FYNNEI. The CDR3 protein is CASSKDRDLGPQHF. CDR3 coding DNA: TGTGCCAGCAGTAAGGACAGGGACCTTGGGCCCCAGCATTTT.

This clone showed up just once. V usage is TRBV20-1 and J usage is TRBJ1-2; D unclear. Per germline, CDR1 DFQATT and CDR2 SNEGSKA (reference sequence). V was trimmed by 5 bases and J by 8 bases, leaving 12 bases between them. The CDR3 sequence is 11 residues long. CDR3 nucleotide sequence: TGCAGTGCTCCCGGGAGGGTCGGCTACACCTTC. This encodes CSAPGRVGYTF.

In DNA form, the CDR3 reads TGTGCCAGCAGATACAGCACCTCTGGGGCCAACGTCCTGACTTTC. It is translated as CASRYSTSGANVLTF. The rearrangement uses TRBV7-9 and TRBJ2-6; D is unclear. CDR1 and CDR2 (germline): SEHNR, FQNEAQ (reference sequence). This CDR3 spans 15 amino acids. V gave up 6 bases and J gave up 0 bases, with 9 bases separating them.

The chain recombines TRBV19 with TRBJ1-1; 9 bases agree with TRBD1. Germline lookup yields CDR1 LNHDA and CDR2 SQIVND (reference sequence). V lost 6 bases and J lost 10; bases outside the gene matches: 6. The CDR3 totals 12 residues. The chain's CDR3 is CASRVQGAGAFF. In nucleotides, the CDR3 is TGTGCCAGTAGAGTACAGGGGGCGGGAGCTTTCTTT.

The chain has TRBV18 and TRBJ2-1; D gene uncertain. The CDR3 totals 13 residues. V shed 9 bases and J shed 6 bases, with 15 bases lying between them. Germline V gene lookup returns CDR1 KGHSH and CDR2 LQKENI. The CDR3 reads CASSPPNGNEQFF. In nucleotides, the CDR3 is TGTGCCAGTTCCCCCCCCAACGGCAATGAGCAGTTCTTC.

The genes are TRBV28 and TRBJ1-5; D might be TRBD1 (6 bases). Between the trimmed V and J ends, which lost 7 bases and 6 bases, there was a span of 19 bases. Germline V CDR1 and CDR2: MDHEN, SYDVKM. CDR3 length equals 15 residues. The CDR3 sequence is CASTLQGQRSQPQHF. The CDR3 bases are TGTGCCAGCACCCTACAGGGCCAAAGAAGTCAGCCCCAGCATTTT.

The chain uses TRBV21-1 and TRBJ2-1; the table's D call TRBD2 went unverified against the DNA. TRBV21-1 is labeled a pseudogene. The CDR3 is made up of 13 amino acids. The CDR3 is CASSKHDILEQFF. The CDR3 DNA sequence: TGTGCCAGCAGCAAACATGATATACTTGAGCAGTTCTTC.

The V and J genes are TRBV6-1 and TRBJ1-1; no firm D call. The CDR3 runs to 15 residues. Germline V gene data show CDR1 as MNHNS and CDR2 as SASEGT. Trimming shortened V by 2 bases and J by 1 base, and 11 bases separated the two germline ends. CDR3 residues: CASSELGSWNTEAFF. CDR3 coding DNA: TGTGCCAGCAGTGAACTGGGCAGCTGGAACACTGAAGCTTTCTTT.